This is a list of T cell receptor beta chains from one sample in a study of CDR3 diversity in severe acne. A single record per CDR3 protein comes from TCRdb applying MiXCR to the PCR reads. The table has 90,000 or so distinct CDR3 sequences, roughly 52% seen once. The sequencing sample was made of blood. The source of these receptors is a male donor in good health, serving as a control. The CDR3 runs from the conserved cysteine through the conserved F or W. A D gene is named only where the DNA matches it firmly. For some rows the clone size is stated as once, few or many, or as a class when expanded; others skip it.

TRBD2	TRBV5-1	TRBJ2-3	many	CASRGGGTDTQYF	TGCGCCAGCAGGGGGGGGGGGACAGATACGCAGTATTTT
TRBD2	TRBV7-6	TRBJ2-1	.	CASSRGGSGSLDEQFF	TGTGCCAGCAGCCGGGGGGGTAGCGGGAGTTTAGATGAGCAGTTCTTC
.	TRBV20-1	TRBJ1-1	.	CSANAASGGKEAFF	TGCAGTGCTAACGCGGCCAGTGGGGGAAAAGAAGCTTTCTTT
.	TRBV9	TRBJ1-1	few	CASSPEPGAGAFF	TGTGCCAGCAGCCCCGAGCCCGGGGCTGGAGCTTTCTTT
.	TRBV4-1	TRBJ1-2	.	CASSPLIGGTGYTF	TGCGCCAGCAGCCCCCTTATTGGAGGGACGGGCTACACCTTC
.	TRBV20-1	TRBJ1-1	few	CSAGGTEAFF	TGCAGTGCAGGGGGCACTGAAGCTTTCTTT
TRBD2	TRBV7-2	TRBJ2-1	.	CASSQPGGPYNEQFF	TGTGCCAGCAGCCAACCGGGGGGACCCTACAATGAGCAGTTCTTC
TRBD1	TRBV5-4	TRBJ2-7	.	CASSSTGTGGSYEQYF	TGTGCCAGCAGTTCAACCGGGACAGGGGGCTCCTACGAGCAGTACTTC
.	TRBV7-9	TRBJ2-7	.	CASSSSRAGNLEQYF	TGTGCCAGCAGCTCGAGTCGGGCAGGGAATCTCGAGCAGTACTTC
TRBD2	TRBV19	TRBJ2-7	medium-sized	CASSSTSGRYEQYF	TGTGCCAGTAGTAGTACTAGCGGGCGGTACGAGCAGTACTTC
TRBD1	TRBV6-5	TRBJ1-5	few	CASIGTGEGNQPQHF	TGTGCCAGCATCGGGACAGGGGAAGGCAATCAGCCCCAGCATTTT
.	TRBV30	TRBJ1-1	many	CAWSVEGAEAFF	TGTGCCTGGAGTGTCGAGGGGGCTGAAGCTTTCTTT
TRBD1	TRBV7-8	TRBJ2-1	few	CASSSRTGVYDEQFF	TGTGCCAGCAGCTCTCGGACAGGGGTATACGATGAGCAGTTCTTC
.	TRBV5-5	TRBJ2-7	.	CASSLDRSSGGYEQYF	TGTGCCAGCAGCTTGGACAGGTCCTCCGGGGGCTACGAGCAGTACTTC
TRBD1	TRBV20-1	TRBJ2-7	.	CSARDARGPSYEQYF	TGCAGTGCTAGAGATGCCAGGGGGCCTTCCTATGAGCAGTACTTC
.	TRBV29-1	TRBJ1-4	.	CSVCSSTNEKLFF	TGCAGCGTTTGTAGCTCAACTAATGAAAAACTGTTTTTT
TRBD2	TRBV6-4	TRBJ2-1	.	CASSDSTSGAYNEQFF	TGTGCCAGCAGTGACTCGACTAGCGGGGCCTACAATGAGCAGTTCTTC